This T cell receptor (beta chain) was identified in a study of beta chain features in type 1 diabetes. Background on the study: The patients were much like the healthy donors in age, gender and cell yields.

With regard to this clone: Its target is not known.

Expressed TCRB transcripts got sequenced, as all isolated RNA was reverse transcribed. The protocol was immunoSEQ multiplex PCR, while the TCRdb copy is restricted to in-frame clones and leaves out a portion. The data show a few hundred thousand clones, 20% seen once. Findings of the study overall: Shorter TCRB CDR3s, moderately but significantly so, were found in Type 1 diabetes patients in all four CD4+ subsets. Whether HLA type influences TCRB rearrangement remained unresolved here.

The germline V and J ends were trimmed by 8 bases and 0 bases, with 10 bases remaining between them. The CDR3 has 14 residues. Germline V gene data show CDR1 as LNHDA and CDR2 as SQIVND (reference sequence). Sequencing was done on a sample of naive CD4+ T cells from blood. This TCR was recovered from a woman between 40 and 50 years old with type 1 diabetes. The V and J genes are TRBV19 and TRBJ2-2; D may be TRBD2 (6 bases). This chain's CDR3 is CASGTSTNTGELFF. Written as DNA, the CDR3 is TGTGCCAGTGGTACTAGCACGAACACCGGGGAGCTGTTTTTT. The whole variable domain, remainder taken from reference TRBV19 and TRBJ2-2, is DGGITQSPKYLFRKEGQNVTLSCEQNLNHDAMYWYRQDPGQGLRLIYYSQIVNDFQKGDIAEGYSVSREKKESFPLTVTSAQKNPTAFYLCASGTSTNTGELFFGEGSRLTVL.